The 27 T cell receptor beta chains given below trace back to one sample, sequenced in a study of T cell repertoires in cytomegalovirus infection. Using its own MiXCR run on the reads, TCRdb lists one record per CDR3 protein. The table has about 530,000 distinct CDR3 sequences, about 26% seen once. Sequenced material: PBMCs. These receptors came from a human donor in good health (CMV status not recorded). Some clones in this sample may be carry-over from other donors' samples.

This clonotype has only a few counts. The chain couples TRBV4-1 to TRBJ2-1, with 12 nucleotides matching TRBD2. The CDR3 runs 16 residues. Germline V lookup: CDR1 MGHRA, CDR2 YSYEKL. V shed 5 bases and J 2 bases; nucleotides not matched to a gene: 4. The CDR3 here is CASSFRTSGTYNEQFF. The CDR3 DNA reads as TGCGCCAGCAGCTTTCGGACTAGCGGGACCTACAATGAGCAGTTCTTC.

This clonotype was recorded many times. The V call is TRBV12-3 or TRBV12-4, the J call TRBJ1-1; D is possibly TRBD1 (5 bases). V gave up 6 bases and J gave up 1 base, with 18 bases separating them. There are 16 residues in the CDR3. The CDR3 DNA sequence: TGTGCCAGCAGGCACGGGACGAGTCAAGGGAACACTGAAGCTTTCTTT. It yields the protein CASRHGTSQGNTEAFF.

The chain is built from TRBV20-1 and TRBJ2-7; D perhaps matches TRBD1 (5 bases). Trimming took off 5 bases at V and 5 bases at J, with 13 bases between the two ends. Germline lookup yields CDR1 DFQATT and CDR2 SNEGSKA (reference sequence). The CDR3 runs 12 residues. Here the CDR3 reads CSAYYQGNEQYF. In nucleotides, the CDR3 is TGCAGTGCTTATTACCAGGGTAACGAGCAGTACTTC.

This clonotype was seen a handful of times. The genes are TRBV20-1 and TRBJ2-1; D might be TRBD2 (6 bases). CDR1 DFQATT and CDR2 SNEGSKA come from the germline V gene (reference sequence). Trimming removed 5 bases from V and 0 bases from J, with 11 bases in between. The CDR3 is made up of 14 amino acids. This chain's CDR3 is CSARGLASYNEQFF. The CDR3 DNA reads as TGCAGTGCTCGGGGACTTGCCTCCTACAATGAGCAGTTCTTC.

This clonotype was detected many times. The chain links TRBV7-3 to TRBJ2-1, with 9 bases matching TRBD1. This CDR3 region has 15 residues. Germline CDR1 and CDR2: SGHTA and FQGTGA. V lost 3 bases, J lost 2 bases, and 2 bases stayed unmatched. The DNA of the CDR3 is TGTGCCAGCAGCTTGACAGGGGGGACCTACAATGAGCAGTTCTTC. Translated, it gives CASSLTGGTYNEQFF.

This clonotype was seen at least ten times. This chain connects TRBV7-2 to TRBJ2-7, with 11 nucleotides matching TRBD2. CDR1 SGHTA and CDR2 FQGNSA come from the germline V gene. Unmatched junction bases numbered 11, after V lost 3 bases and J lost 4 bases. The CDR3 is made up of 17 amino acids. The CDR3, as DNA: TGTGCCAGCAGCTTTGGGACACACATAGCGGGAGGGTACGAGCAGTACTTC. Its protein product is CASSFGTHIAGGYEQYF.

The V and J genes are TRBV5-1 and TRBJ2-7, with D hard to call. V was clipped by 4 bases and J by 3 bases, with 17 bases between them. This CDR3 region has 15 residues. CDR1 and CDR2 (germline): SGHRS, YFSETQ. CDR3 nucleotides: TGCGCCAGCAGCATTACCGGGCAATCAAACTACGAGCAGTACTTC. It yields the protein CASSITGQSNYEQYF. The whole variable domain, remainder taken from reference TRBV5-1 and TRBJ2-7, is KAGVTQTPRYLIKTRGQQVTLSCSPISGHRSVSWYQQTPGQGLQFLFEYFSETQRNKGNFPGRFSGRQFSNSRSEMNVSTLELGDSALYLCASSITGQSNYEQYFGPGTRLTVT.

The chain uses TRBV15 and TRBJ2-3, with 12 bases that match TRBD2. With 2 bases clipped from V and 3 bases from J, the junction kept 6 bases outside the gene matches. The CDR3 has 17 amino acids. Per germline, CDR1 LNHNV and CDR2 YYDKDF (reference sequence). The CDR3 DNA is TGTGCCACCAGCAGATTTATCGGGACTAGCGGGACAGATACGCAGTATTTT. Protein sequence: CATSRFIGTSGTDTQYF.

This clonotype has just a few counts. J is TRBJ2-7 and V is TRBV20-1; D not resolved. The CDR3 runs 15 residues. Germline loops: CDR1 DFQATT, CDR2 SNEGSKA (reference sequence). V lost 5 bases, J lost 0 bases, and 17 bases lay in between. CDR3 bases: TGCAGTGCTCAGTTCATGGGGTTTAGCTCCTACGAGCAGTACTTC. This gives the protein CSAQFMGFSSYEQYF.

V usage is TRBV5-4 and J usage is TRBJ2-3; D gene unclear. This CDR3 has 16 amino acids. Trimming pared 0 bases from V and 1 base from J, leaving 12 bases between. The germline CDR1 and CDR2 sequences are SGHNT and YYREEE (reference sequence). CDR3 nucleotides: TGTGCCAGCAGCTTGGGCGGTCGAGGCGGCACAGATACGCAGTATTTT. The encoded protein is CASSLGGRGGTDTQYF.

This clonotype was seen at least ten times. The chain has TRBV7-2 and TRBJ1-4; D is ambiguous. The CDR3 loop spans 15 amino acids. Germline V CDR1 and CDR2: SGHTA, FQGNSA. Trimming took 0 bases from V and 3 from J, leaving 8 bases between them. CDR3 sequence reads: CASSLARDPNEKLFF. In DNA, the CDR3 is TGTGCCAGCAGCTTAGCGCGTGATCCTAATGAAAAACTGTTTTTT.

This clonotype was observed once. The chain recombines TRBV19 with TRBJ2-1; 14 nucleotides match TRBD2. The ends lost 7 bases at V and 8 bases at J; junction bases unmatched: 10. From germline, CDR1 is LNHDA and CDR2 SQIVND (reference sequence). This CDR3 has 16 residues. The CDR3 loop is CASTPLGTSGSHEQFF. CDR3 nucleotides: TGTGCCAGTACCCCTTTAGGGACTAGCGGGAGCCATGAGCAGTTCTTC. Filled out from reference TRBV19 and TRBJ2-1, the complete variable domain reads DGGITQSPKYLFRKEGQNVTLSCEQNLNHDAMYWYRQDPGQGLRLIYYSQIVNDFQKGDIAEGYSVSREKKESFPLTVTSAQKNPTAFYLCASTPLGTSGSHEQFFGPGTRLTVL.

J is TRBJ2-1 and V is TRBV28, with TRBD2 matching over 7 bases. V lost 10 bases and J lost 4; bases outside the gene matches: 7. Germline CDR1 and CDR2: MDHEN and SYDVKM. This CDR3 comprises 13 residues. CDR3 DNA: TGTGCCATCGGTGGGGGGGTTTACAATGAGCAGTTCTTC. Its translation: CAIGGGVYNEQFF.

The V call is TRBV29-1, the J call TRBJ1-1, with D maybe TRBD1 (6 bases). V lost 4 bases and J lost 1, with 13 bases in between. From germline, CDR1 is SQVTM and CDR2 ANQGSEA. This CDR3 contains 14 residues. The CDR3 DNA is TGCAGCGTTGTTGGCAGGGGTCGGAACACTGAAGCTTTCTTT. Amino acid sequence: CSVVGRGRNTEAFF.

This clonotype was detected ten times or more. The chain recombines TRBV11-1 with TRBJ2-5; 7 bases are shared with TRBD1. The CDR3 runs 14 residues. Germline values: CDR1 SGHAT, CDR2 FQDESV (reference sequence). The V segment lost 5 bases and the J segment 1 base; nucleotides outside the gene matches: 4. The CDR3 region is CASSRGDSQETQYF. For the CDR3, the DNA is TGTGCCAGCAGCCGTGGGGACAGCCAAGAGACCCAGTACTTC.

This chain connects TRBV2 to TRBJ1-2, with no clear D. The CDR3 consists of 16 residues. V was cut by 3 bases and J by 2 bases, with 16 bases left in between. The V gene's germline CDR1 is SNHLY and CDR2 FYNNEI. The DNA of the CDR3 is TGTGCCAGCAGTGATTCCTGGGCAGAAAAGAACTATGGCTACACCTTC. Amino acids: CASSDSWAEKNYGYTF.

This chain uses TRBV6-6 with TRBJ2-5, with TRBD1 identical over 11 bases. After removal of 5 bases from V and 5 bases from J, the junction contained 10 bases not matched to a gene. CDR1 and CDR2 from the germline V gene are MNHNY and SVGAGI (reference sequence). This CDR3 is built from 16 residues. CDR3: CASSPAGTGGMETQYF. The CDR3 nucleotides read TGTGCCAGCAGTCCCGCCGGGACAGGGGGGATGGAGACCCAGTACTTC.

The genes are TRBV4-1 and TRBJ2-1, with D unresolved. The CDR3 spans 18 residues. The ends were cut back, 0 bases at V and 0 bases at J, with 15 bases in the middle. Germline assignment: CDR1 MGHRA and CDR2 YSYEKL. The CDR3 spells CASSQDRAAQSSYNEQFF. In nucleotides, the CDR3 is TGCGCCAGCAGCCAAGATCGGGCGGCTCAGAGCTCCTACAATGAGCAGTTCTTC.

This chain joins TRBV27 and TRBJ2-7; 7 positions agree with TRBD2. The CDR3 is 16 amino acids. V gave up 2 bases and J gave up 0 bases; unmatched junction bases: 7. The germline V gene encodes CDR1 MNHEY and CDR2 SMNVEV (reference sequence). CDR3 protein: CASSLRGEGSSYEQYF. DNA of the CDR3: TGTGCCAGCAGTTTACGGGGGGAGGGCAGCTCCTACGAGCAGTACTTC.

This clonotype has only a few counts. The gene calls are TRBV19 and TRBJ1-1; D is ambiguous. CDR3 length: 13 amino acids. Deletions cut 1 base from V and 5 bases from J, with 8 bases between. Germline V lookup: CDR1 LNHDA, CDR2 SQIVND (reference sequence). The CDR3 loop reads CASSIVGWTEAFF. The DNA of the CDR3 is TGTGCCAGTAGTATAGTTGGCTGGACTGAAGCTTTCTTT.

V usage is TRBV19 and J usage is TRBJ2-3, with D unclear. V was clipped by 4 bases and J by 5 bases, with 4 bases between them. The CDR3 covers 11 residues. Germline-derived CDR1 and CDR2 are LNHDA and SQIVND (reference sequence). Here the CDR3 reads CASSTEDTQYF. The CDR3 DNA follows: TGTGCCAGTAGTACGGAAGATACGCAGTATTTT.

Written as DNA, the CDR3 is TGTGCCAGCAGCTTATCCGGACTAGCCCGTGAGACCCAGTACTTC. It translates to CASSLSGLARETQYF. The V gene is TRBV7-3, the J gene TRBJ2-5; 8 nucleotides align to TRBD2. The CDR3 length is 15 residues. J was trimmed by 5 bases and V by 2 bases; bases with no gene match: 7. Germline assignment: CDR1 SGHTA and CDR2 FQGTGA. Looking up the rest from reference TRBV7-3 and TRBJ2-5 gives the full variable domain: GAGVSQTPSNKVTEKGKYVELRCDPISGHTALYWYRQSLGQGPEFLIYFQGTGAADDSGLPNDRFFAVRPEGSVSTLKIQRTERGDSAVYLCASSLSGLARETQYFGPGTRLLVL.

The rearrangement joins TRBV7-2 to TRBJ1-5; D remains ambiguous. The V and J ends lost 1 base and 9 bases respectively, with 10 bases between them. The CDR3 has 13 amino acids. Germline-derived CDR1 and CDR2 are SGHTA and FQGNSA. CDR3 in DNA: TGTGCCAGCAGCTTAGTCGGAAAAGGGCCCCAGCATTTT. Encoded protein: CASSLVGKGPQHF.

This clonotype was found a few times. V and J are TRBV10-3 and TRBJ2-7; TRBD1 might be the D (5 bases). This CDR3 has 15 amino acids. Germline V gives CDR1 ENHRY, CDR2 SYGVKD. Trimming cost V 0 bases and J 3 bases, with 12 bases left between them. The CDR3, as DNA: TGTGCCATCAGTGAGTCGCCAGGGATCAACTACGAGCAGTACTTC. Protein: CAISESPGINYEQYF.

CDR3 sequence (DNA): TGCGCCAGCAGCCAAGAAGGTCCGGGAGTCTCCTACGAGCAGTACTTC. Protein: CASSQEGPGVSYEQYF. The gene calls are TRBV4-3 and TRBJ2-7; possible D gene TRBD2, 6 bases. The germline CDR1 and CDR2 sequences are LGHNA and YSLEER. The germline V and J ends were trimmed by 0 bases and 0 bases, with 12 bases remaining between them. This CDR3 is built from 16 residues.

This clonotype was detected only a few times. The CDR3 reads CASSQGSMEKLFF. The CDR3 nucleotides read TGTGCCAGCAGCCAGGGGTCCATGGAAAAACTGTTTTTT. The chain joins TRBV7-6 to TRBJ1-4; tentative D call: TRBD1 (6 bases). V lost 5 bases, J lost 8 bases, and 12 bases lay in between. The CDR3 covers 13 residues. The germline CDR1 and CDR2 sequences are SGHVS and FNYEAQ.

Written as DNA, the CDR3 is TGTGCCAGCAGCCAAGAAAGACTAGCGGGAGGGGAGCAGTTCTTC. It codes for CASSQERLAGGEQFF. The rearrangement uses TRBV4-2 and TRBJ2-1; the match to TRBD2 covers 14 bases. The V segment lost 0 bases and the J segment 10 bases; nucleotides outside the gene matches: 2. The germline V gene has CDR1 LGHNA and CDR2 YNFKEQ. The CDR3 is 15 residues long.